The clone carrying this T cell receptor beta chain has ten or more counts. What it binds is not known. The record originates from a study of CD8 T cells in ankylosing spondylitis. Study-wide results and limits: CD8+ disease-linked clones were present at relatively low frequencies in blood.

J was trimmed by 3 bases and V by 5 bases; bases with no gene match: 5. CDR3 size: 16 residues. CDR1 is ENHRY and CDR2 is SYGVKD in the germline V gene. Quantitative 5'-RACE with molecular barcodes produced the TCR beta libraries. In TCRdb, the 5' RACE reads were re-called with MiXCR into one record per CDR3 protein. The sample has some 140,000 distinct CDR3 sequences, roughly 8.8% seen once. The source is a male donor with ankylosing spondylitis. The V gene is TRBV10-3, the J gene TRBJ2-2, with 11 bases identical to TRBD1. Sequencing was done on a sample of synovial fluid, either unsorted or a sorted T cell fraction (not recorded which). The CDR3 protein is CAISSRDRGDTGELFF. Written as DNA, the CDR3 is TGTGCCATCAGTAGCCGGGACAGGGGGGACACCGGGGAGCTGTTTTTT.